Below, 23 T cell receptor beta chains from the same sample are listed, as sequenced in a study of shared T cell receptors in the human thymus. Profiling relied on immunoSEQ multiplex PCR, and the TCRdb table lists in-frame clones only, not all of them. The sample consists of 500,000 to 550,000 clones, 78% of them appearing once. The same sample was also used in a study of human thymus T cells.

The sample comprised thymocytes. These receptor sequences come from a boy younger than two with a congenital heart defect.

The chain uses TRBV27 and TRBJ1-5; D gene uncertain. This CDR3 comprises 14 residues. Trimming stripped 2 bases from V and 4 bases from J, with 9 bases between. The germline V gene has CDR1 MNHEY and CDR2 SMNVEV (reference sequence). As DNA, the CDR3 is TGTGCCAGCAGTTTAGTCGGGGTTAATCAGCCCCAGCATTTT. It is translated as CASSLVGVNQPQHF.

CDR3: CASSSPRDYFQETQYF. CDR3 nucleotides: TGTGCCAGCAGCTCCCCCCGGGACTACTTCCAAGAGACCCAGTACTTC. This rearrangement joins TRBV6-6 to TRBJ2-5, with 7 bases that match TRBD2. CDR3 length: 16 amino acids. Trimming took 6 bases from V and 1 from J; bases not matched to a gene: 11. The germline CDR1 and CDR2 sequences are MNHNY and SVGAGI (reference sequence).

This clone was counted between two and nine times. The J gene is TRBJ2-1, the V gene TRBV7-6; 11 nucleotides line up with TRBD2. This CDR3 contains 15 residues. Germline CDR1 reads SGHVS; CDR2 reads FNYEAQ. V trimming: 6 bases; J trimming: 5 bases; junction bases outside the gene matches: 6. The CDR3 sequence is CASSPSGLADNEQFF. The CDR3 DNA reads TGTGCCAGCAGTCCATCGGGACTAGCGGACAATGAGCAGTTCTTC.

The chain uses TRBV27 and TRBJ2-2, with 7 bases matching TRBD2. V trimming: 8 bases; J trimming: 4 bases; junction bases outside the gene matches: 10. Per germline, CDR1 MNHEY and CDR2 SMNVEV (reference sequence). The CDR3 contains 15 residues. CDR3 DNA sequence: TGTGCCAGCGCGGCGGGAGTAAACCCCACCGGGGAGCTGTTTTTT. Translated: CASAAGVNPTGELFF.

This chain uses TRBV29-1 with TRBJ1-1; D may be TRBD1 (5 bases). Germline V gives CDR1 SQVTM, CDR2 ANQGSEA. This CDR3 spans 13 amino acids. The CDR3 DNA sequence: TGCGGCGACCCGACAGTTATGAACACTGAAGCTTTCTTT. Translation gives CGDPTVMNTEAFF.

This clone was counted only a few times. This chain uses TRBV6-4 with TRBJ2-2; 7 bases agree with TRBD2. Germline V gene lookup returns CDR1 MRHNA and CDR2 SNTAGT. CDR3 size: 16 residues. V gave up 6 bases and J gave up 7 bases; unmatched junction bases: 14. The chain's CDR3 is CASRSRRERLHGELFF. CDR3 sequence (DNA): TGTGCCAGCAGGTCGAGGCGGGAGCGTTTACACGGGGAGCTGTTTTTT.

This rearrangement joins TRBV6-5 to TRBJ2-1; D not certain. V was trimmed by 2 bases and J by 4 bases, leaving 6 bases between them. Germline V gene data show CDR1 as MNHEY and CDR2 as SVGAGI. CDR3 length equals 13 residues. CDR3 residues: CASSYDTYNEQFF. CDR3 nucleotides: TGTGCCAGCAGTTACGACACTTACAATGAGCAGTTCTTC.

The chain recombines TRBV5-1 with TRBJ2-5, with TRBD1 matching 7 bases. The tail of the sequence fits TRBJ2-7 better, so the J call may be wrong. The CDR3 runs 18 residues. CDR1 is SGHRS and CDR2 is YFSETQ in the germline V gene. CDR3 loop: CASSSIRFQTGSSYEQYF. In nucleotides, the CDR3 is TGCGCCAGCAGCTCCATTAGATTCCAGACAGGGAGCTCCTACGAGCAGTACTTC.

This clone appeared a single time. The chain is built from TRBV7-9 and TRBJ2-2, with D possibly matching TRBD1 (7 bases). The CDR3 is 13 residues long. Germline V gene sequence: CDR1 SEHNR, CDR2 FQNEAQ (reference sequence). V shed 6 bases and J shed 6 bases, with 11 bases lying between them. The CDR3 nucleotides read TGTGCCAGCAGTCAGGGGGAGGCCGGGGAGCTGTTTTTT. Its protein is CASSQGEAGELFF.

Concerning this clone: This specimen includes other DNA sequences encoding the same CDR3. The chain employs TRBV5-1 and TRBJ1-1, with D possibly matching TRBD1 (6 bases). The CDR3 is 14 residues long. The ends were cut back, 2 bases at V and 5 bases at J, with 13 bases in the middle. Germline CDR1 reads SGHRS; CDR2 reads YFSETQ. In nucleotides, the CDR3 is TGCGCCAGCAGCTTCAGGACGAGGGGGACTGAAGCTTTCTTT. Protein: CASSFRTRGTEAFF.

This sequence joins TRBV19 and TRBJ2-7; perhaps TRBD1 as D (5 bases). The ends were cut back, 9 bases at V and 1 base at J, with 13 bases in the middle. Looked up from germline, CDR1 is LNHDA and CDR2 is SQIVND (reference sequence). There are 13 residues in the CDR3. The CDR3 here is CASGRTPSYEQYF. The CDR3 DNA follows: TGTGCCAGCGGCCGGACACCTTCCTACGAGCAGTACTTC.

The V and J genes are TRBV29-1 and TRBJ1-2; 7 nucleotides align to TRBD1. The CDR3 has 10 residues. J lost 7 bases, V lost 6 bases, and 2 bases had no gene match. Germline CDR1 is SQVTM and CDR2 is ANQGSEA. CDR3 sequence (DNA): TGCAGCGTCCACAGGGGTGGCTACACCTTC. This encodes CSVHRGGYTF.

J is TRBJ1-2 and V is TRBV6-6; TRBD1 is a possible D gene (6 bases). Germline loops: CDR1 MNHNY, CDR2 SVGAGI (reference sequence). The CDR3 contains 15 residues. Trimming pared 4 bases from V and 0 bases from J, leaving 12 bases between. CDR3 sequence (DNA): TGTGCCAGCAGTTTCCGGGACAAGCCTAACTATGGCTACACCTTC. This codes for CASSFRDKPNYGYTF.

This chain connects TRBV28 to TRBJ1-5; maybe TRBD1 (6 bases). The CDR3 consists of 14 residues. Germline V gene lookup returns CDR1 MDHEN and CDR2 SYDVKM. Trimming pared 3 bases from V and 5 bases from J, leaving 11 bases between. The CDR3 DNA is TGTGCCAGCAGTTTTAAGGGGGGGGATCAGCCCCAGCATTTT. The encoded protein is CASSFKGGDQPQHF.

This chain uses TRBV7-2 with TRBJ2-7; tentatively, D is TRBD2 (7 bases). CDR1 and CDR2 from the germline V gene are SGHTA and FQGNSA. The CDR3 runs to 17 residues. V was trimmed by 5 bases and J by 4 bases, leaving 24 bases between them. CDR3 sequence reads: CASSLRKGGRAQYEQYF. The CDR3 DNA reads TGTGCCAGCAGCCTCCGGAAGGGGGGGCGGGCCCAGTACGAGCAGTACTTC.

CDR3: CASSVQLAGGPGEQYF. The CDR3 DNA sequence: TGCGCCAGCAGCGTACAACTAGCGGGAGGGCCGGGAGAGCAGTACTTC. The chain joins TRBV5-1 to TRBJ2-7; TRBD2 matches at 13 bases. Germline V gives CDR1 SGHRS, CDR2 YFSETQ. Trimming removed 4 bases from V and 7 bases from J; junction bases left unmatched: 11. There are 16 residues in the CDR3.

The chain links TRBV15 to TRBJ2-7; perhaps TRBD2 as D (5 bases). Per the germline V gene, CDR1 is LNHNV and CDR2 is YYDKDF (reference sequence). This CDR3 region has 15 residues. V was shortened by 5 bases and J by 0 bases, with 14 bases between the two germline ends. This CDR3 is CATSPRGLSSYEQYF. The CDR3 bases are TGTGCCACCAGCCCTCGAGGGCTGAGCTCCTACGAGCAGTACTTC.

This clone was detected once. The chain couples TRBV7-2 to TRBJ2-7; 14 bases agree with TRBD2. V lost 2 bases, J lost 4 bases, and 10 bases stayed unmatched. CDR1 and CDR2 (germline): SGHTA, FQGNSA. The CDR3 contains 18 residues. CDR3 loop: CASSLSRGLAGDWYEQYF. The CDR3 DNA is TGTGCCAGCAGCTTAAGTCGGGGACTAGCGGGAGACTGGTACGAGCAGTACTTC.

The rearrangement links TRBV29-1 to TRBJ2-1; a weak D match, TRBD1 (6 bases). V was trimmed by 5 bases and J by 5 bases, leaving 13 bases between them. There are 13 residues in the CDR3. Per germline, CDR1 SQVTM and CDR2 ANQGSEA. The CDR3 nucleotides read TGCAGCGTTCGGACAGTATCTGACAATGAGCAGTTCTTC. This sequence encodes CSVRTVSDNEQFF.

This rearrangement joins TRBV5-1 to TRBJ1-4, with a weak D call TRBD1 (6 bases). Germline values: CDR1 SGHRS, CDR2 YFSETQ. The CDR3 is 16 amino acids. V shed 0 bases and J shed 8 bases, with 17 bases lying between them. The CDR3 DNA follows: TGCGCCAGCAGCTTGGCCAGGGGCCCTGAGTACGAAAAACTGTTTTTT. It codes for CASSLARGPEYEKLFF.

J is TRBJ2-1 and V is TRBV4-2; TRBD2 might be the D (6 bases). Germline CDR1 reads LGHNA; CDR2 reads YNFKEQ. The length of the CDR3 is 16 residues. With 3 bases removed from V and 7 bases from J, the gap between germline ends came to 19 bases. The CDR3 sequence is CASSQIRDFEINEQFF. The CDR3 nucleotides read TGTGCCAGCAGCCAGATCCGGGACTTCGAGATAAATGAGCAGTTCTTC.

The chain joins TRBV5-1 to TRBJ1-5; weak D call: TRBD1 (5 bases). The CDR3 runs to 15 residues. V was pared by 0 bases and J by 2 bases, with 9 bases between. Germline CDR1 reads SGHRS; CDR2 reads YFSETQ. The CDR3: CASSLATGGNQPQHF. CDR3 sequence (DNA): TGCGCCAGCAGCTTGGCCACAGGAGGCAATCAGCCCCAGCATTTT.

The chain combines TRBV7-6 with TRBJ2-1, with D unresolved. The ends were cut back, 5 bases at V and 10 bases at J, with 9 bases in the middle. Germline V gene sequence: CDR1 SGHVS, CDR2 FNYEAQ. The CDR3 contains 11 residues. CDR3: CASSAGWEQFF. CDR3 bases: TGTGCCAGCAGCGCAGGCTGGGAGCAGTTCTTC.